This passage covers 23 T cell receptor beta chains from one sample sequenced in a study of neurological immune-mediated disorders. TCRdb ran MiXCR on the 5' RACE reads and lists one entry per CDR3 protein. The sample gives fewer than 35,000 distinct CDR3 sequences, approximately 4.5% of which show up once; approximately 22% is in the top ten. The specimen sequenced was PBMCs. Every receptor here comes from a man aged 18 to 30 in good health.

This clonotype was seen repeatedly, ten times or more. V gene TRBV5-1 combines with J gene TRBJ2-3; tentatively, D is TRBD1 (6 bases). Germline CDR1 SGHRS, CDR2 YFSETQ. V was clipped by 3 bases and J by 6 bases, with 20 bases between them. The CDR3 contains 16 residues. The CDR3 loop reads CASSSRASSGQDTQYF. CDR3 DNA: TGCGCCAGCAGCTCGAGGGCCTCCTCCGGACAGGATACGCAGTATTTT.

This clonotype was seen at least ten times. The J gene is TRBJ1-2, the V gene TRBV5-1; D remains ambiguous. Germline CDR1 is SGHRS and CDR2 is YFSETQ. V was shortened by 1 base and J by 4 bases, with 11 bases between the two germline ends. The CDR3 loop spans 14 amino acids. DNA of the CDR3: TGCGCCAGCAGCTTGACCGGGCTGGGCTATGGCTACACCTTC. Its protein is CASSLTGLGYGYTF.

The chain recombines TRBV5-1 with TRBJ2-2; the D gene is possibly TRBD1 (5 bases). CDR1 and CDR2 (germline): SGHRS, YFSETQ. V gave up 3 bases and J gave up 5 bases, with 20 bases separating them. The CDR3 contains 17 residues. As DNA, the CDR3 is TGCGCCAGCAGCTCGAAAGGGTGGACATTGACAACCGGGGAGCTGTTTTTT. This encodes CASSSKGWTLTTGELFF.

This clonotype occurred many times. The V gene is TRBV20-1, the J gene TRBJ1-1; 9 bases line up with TRBD1. CDR3 size: 14 residues. Germline loops: CDR1 DFQATT, CDR2 SNEGSKA (reference sequence). Trimming removed 5 bases from V and 3 bases from J; junction bases left unmatched: 7. CDR3 sequence: CSAGGGQGDTEAFF. In DNA form, the CDR3 reads TGCAGTGCTGGAGGGGGACAGGGCGACACTGAAGCTTTCTTT.

This clonotype was seen ten or more times. V and J are TRBV11-2 and TRBJ1-1; tentative D call: TRBD1 (6 bases). The CDR3 is 15 amino acids. CDR1 and CDR2 (germline): SGHAT, FQNNGV. The V end was cut by 2 bases, the J end by 6 bases, with 16 bases between. DNA of the CDR3: TGTGCCAGCAGCTTATGGGGCAGGGGAGAATCTGAAGCTTTCTTT. Residues: CASSLWGRGESEAFF.

Ten or more counts support this clonotype. The J gene is TRBJ2-2, the V gene TRBV5-1; perhaps TRBD1 as D (6 bases). The V gene lost 2 bases and the J gene lost 5 bases, with 10 bases spanning the gap. Germline CDR1 and CDR2: SGHRS and YFSETQ. The CDR3 sequence is 14 residues long. In nucleotides, the CDR3 is TGCGCCAGCAGCTTTGGGCAGGGGACCGGGGAGCTGTTTTTT. Translation: CASSFGQGTGELFF.

The sample holds many counts of this clonotype. The chain carries TRBV4-3 and TRBJ2-7; 9 bases align to TRBD1. The CDR3 has 15 amino acids. The germline CDR1 and CDR2 sequences are LGHNA and YSLEER. V shed 4 bases and J 1 base; nucleotides not matched to a gene: 5. CDR3 in DNA: TGCGCCAGCAGCCCTCAGGACAGGGGATCCTACGAGCAGTACTTC. Its translation: CASSPQDRGSYEQYF.

This clonotype has at least ten counts. The chain has TRBV27 and TRBJ2-4, with D tentatively TRBD2 (6 bases). The CDR3 covers 17 residues. V lost 5 bases, J lost 1 base, and 18 bases lay in between. Germline assignment: CDR1 MNHEY and CDR2 SMNVEV (reference sequence). The CDR3 DNA reads as TGTGCCAGCAGTCCTTCTTCTCTCGGGGGTGCCAAAAACATTCAGTACTTC. It specifies CASSPSSLGGAKNIQYF.

The count of this clonotype is one. The chain combines TRBV7-9 with TRBJ1-1, with TRBD1 matching over 9 bases. After removal of 0 bases from V and 11 bases from J, the junction contained 7 bases not matched to a gene. The germline V gene has CDR1 SEHNR and CDR2 FQNEAQ (reference sequence). CDR3 length equals 14 residues. CDR3 sequence reads: CASSLAAGTGRAFF. CDR3 bases: TGTGCCAGCAGCTTAGCAGCCGGGACAGGGAGGGCTTTCTTT.

There are many counts of this clonotype. The gene calls are TRBV6-1 and TRBJ2-2; the D is unclear. CDR1 is MNHNS and CDR2 is SASEGT in the germline V gene. V was pared by 3 bases and J by 0 bases, with 11 bases between. This CDR3 has 16 amino acids. The CDR3 bases are TGTGCCAGCAGTGACAGACGAGTCGCGAACACCGGGGAGCTGTTTTTT. Translated, it gives CASSDRRVANTGELFF.

The sample holds many counts of this clonotype. The chain employs TRBV7-9 and TRBJ2-7; perhaps TRBD1 as D (6 bases). CDR1 is SEHNR and CDR2 is FQNEAQ in the germline V gene (reference sequence). Deletions cut 1 base from V and 11 bases from J, with 9 bases between. The CDR3 sequence is 11 residues long. This chain's CDR3 is CASSLGRGKYF. The CDR3 DNA reads as TGTGCCAGCAGCTTAGGAAGGGGGAAGTACTTC.

This clonotype has more than one count but fewer than ten. A much larger clone is a single base away; this may be a read error. The chain employs TRBV11-2 and TRBJ2-1; 7 bases are a match to TRBD1. Trimming at V came to 6 bases and at J to 4 bases, leaving 6 bases not matched to a gene. CDR3 length equals 14 residues. CDR1 and CDR2 from the germline V gene are SGHAT and FQNNGV. CDR3 sequence (DNA): TGTGCCAGCAGACGACCGGGACAGTACAATGAGCAGTTCTTC. It translates to CASRRPGQYNEQFF.

This clonotype was detected ten times or more. This sequence joins TRBV5-1 and TRBJ1-1; D is possibly TRBD1 (6 bases). V shed 1 base and J shed 4 bases, with 17 bases lying between them. The CDR3 runs to 16 residues. The germline gives CDR1 SGHRS, CDR2 YFSETQ. The CDR3 sequence: CASSLLGGSVSTEAFF. DNA for the CDR3: TGCGCCAGCAGCTTGTTGGGGGGCTCGGTTTCCACTGAAGCTTTCTTT.

This clonotype was seen ten or more times. This chain links TRBV7-8 with TRBJ1-5, with a weak D call TRBD1 (6 bases). The V gene lost 1 base and the J gene lost 4 bases, with 8 bases spanning the gap. This CDR3 comprises 14 residues. Germline V gene lookup returns CDR1 SGHVS and CDR2 FQNEAQ. The DNA for the CDR3 is TGTGCCAGCAGCTTAGGCGACAGGAATCAGCCCCAGCATTTT. Translated, it gives CASSLGDRNQPQHF.

This clonotype has just a few counts. This sequence joins TRBV14 and TRBJ2-7; no clear D. With 4 bases removed from V and 2 bases from J, the gap between germline ends came to 12 bases. The CDR3 extends over 14 amino acids. CDR1 and CDR2 (germline): SGHDN, FVKESK. The CDR3 loop reads CASSLPGRPYEQYF. CDR3 DNA: TGTGCCAGCAGCCTACCTGGGCGGCCCTACGAGCAGTACTTC.

This clonotype was picked up many times. V is TRBV6-2 or TRBV6-3 and J is TRBJ2-1, with 11 bases aligning to TRBD1. Trimming cost V 8 bases and J 6 bases; bases outside gene matches: 3. The CDR3 is 13 amino acids. The germline gives CDR1 MNHEY, CDR2 SVGEGT. Here the CDR3 reads CASGGQGGNEQFF. CDR3 coding DNA: TGTGCCAGCGGGGGACAGGGGGGCAATGAGCAGTTCTTC.

This clonotype occurred many times. The chain employs TRBV9 and TRBJ1-5; unclear D gene. CDR3 length equals 14 residues. Between the trimmed V and J ends, which lost 0 bases and 8 bases, there was a span of 12 bases. Germline V gives CDR1 SGDLS, CDR2 YYNGEE. CDR3 protein: CASSVGREWEPQHF. DNA for the CDR3: TGTGCCAGCAGCGTAGGTAGGGAATGGGAGCCCCAGCATTTT. Complete variable domain (other parts from reference TRBV9 and TRBJ1-5): DSGVTQTPKHLITATGQRVTLRCSPRSGDLSVYWYQQSLDQGLQFLIQYYNGEERAKGNILERFSAQQFPDLHSELNLSSLELGDSALYFCASSVGREWEPQHFGDGTRLSIL.

Many counts were recorded for this clonotype. The CDR3 loop reads CSALPGGRGLDEQYF. The CDR3 DNA reads as TGCAGTGCTTTACCCGGCGGCAGGGGGCTGGACGAGCAGTACTTC. V and J are TRBV20-1 and TRBJ2-7; 8 nucleotides match TRBD1. Germline V lookup: CDR1 DFQATT, CDR2 SNEGSKA (reference sequence). The V gene end was trimmed by 5 bases and the J gene end by 5 bases; junction bases not matched to a gene: 14. The CDR3 consists of 15 residues.

This clonotype has at least ten counts. The rearrangement uses TRBV25-1 and TRBJ1-1, with D uncertain. V lost 3 bases and J 2 bases, leaving 7 bases between the germline ends. CDR3 length: 13 residues. Germline assignment: CDR1 MGHDK and CDR2 SYGVNS. The CDR3 DNA reads as TGTGCCAGCAGTGAGAGGGTAAACACTGAAGCTTTCTTT. Encoded protein: CASSERVNTEAFF.

This clonotype was detected ten times or more. The chain has TRBV6-2 or TRBV6-3 and TRBJ1-5; 7 bases agree with TRBD1. The CDR3 is 22 residues long. Germline CDR1 is MNHEY and CDR2 is SVGEGT. J lost 0 bases, V lost 5 bases, and 25 bases had no gene match. CDR3 region: CASSKGAEDTVWSLYSNQPQHF. CDR3 DNA: TGTGCCAGCAGTAAGGGGGCGGAGGACACCGTTTGGTCGCTTTATAGCAATCAGCCCCAGCATTTT.

This clonotype was counted many times. The rearrangement joins TRBV27 to TRBJ1-2; TRBD1 aligns across 7 bases. This CDR3 comprises 12 residues. Trimming removed 6 bases from V and 6 bases from J; junction bases left unmatched: 4. Looked up from germline, CDR1 is MNHEY and CDR2 is SMNVEV (reference sequence). The CDR3 coding sequence is TGTGCCAGCAGCCTGACAGGGCATGGCTACACCTTC. This sequence encodes CASSLTGHGYTF.

In this sample, this clonotype turned up many times. The V and J genes are TRBV7-2 and TRBJ2-6; D gene uncertain. Germline lookup yields CDR1 SGHTA and CDR2 FQGNSA. The CDR3 length is 13 residues. Trimming cost V 2 bases and J 4 bases, with 3 bases left between them. CDR3 protein: CASSLKGANVLTF. The CDR3 DNA sequence: TGTGCCAGCAGCTTAAAGGGGGCCAACGTCCTGACTTTC.

This clonotype was picked up many times. The gene calls are TRBV20-1 and TRBJ2-2, with 12 bases that match TRBD2. The CDR3 consists of 14 residues. V lost 5 bases to trimming and J lost 7 bases; unmatched junction nucleotides: 5. CDR1 and CDR2 (germline): DFQATT, SNEGSKA (reference sequence). The CDR3 sequence: CSALAGGPSGELFF. The CDR3, as DNA: TGCAGTGCTCTAGCGGGGGGGCCAAGCGGGGAGCTGTTTTTT.